The 25 T cell receptor beta chains presented below share a single source sample, sequenced in a study of T-cell memory formation after mild COVID-19. Via MiXCR, TCRdb re-called the 5' RACE reads, giving one row per CDR3 protein. The table lists some 350,000 distinct CDR3 sequences, 13% of them singletons. What was sequenced was PBMCs or a T cell subset sorted from them (not recorded which). The receptors originated from a man aged 18 to 29 who had mild COVID-19 (a few samples of this study predate the infection). Cell type and time point are not known.

This chain uses TRBV5-6 with TRBJ2-7; D unresolved. In germline, CDR1 is SGHDT, CDR2 YYEEEE. The CDR3 is 15 amino acids. Deletions cut 0 bases from V and 7 bases from J, with 17 bases between. CDR3 bases: TGTGCCAGCAGCTTGGTTACATCTCGTAGACAAGAGCAGTACGTC. Protein sequence: CASSLVTSRRQEQYV.

The genes are TRBV10-3 and TRBJ2-5, with a tentative D call TRBD1 (6 bases). Germline V CDR1 and CDR2: ENHRY, SYGVKD. This CDR3 has 15 amino acids. Trimming stripped 8 bases from V and 5 bases from J, with 21 bases between. The CDR3 region has the DNA TGTGCCATCGGACAAGCAGGGGCGCGTGGGGAGACCCAGTACTTC. Its protein is CAIGQAGARGETQYF.

CDR3 bases: TGTGCCAGCAGCGCCTTACACACTGGGACAGGGCGAGTGATGTACAATGAGCAGTTCTTC. Its protein product is CASSALHTGTGRVMYNEQFF. The chain employs TRBV9 and TRBJ2-1, with TRBD1 matching over 9 bases. The V segment lost 3 bases and the J segment 4 bases; nucleotides outside the gene matches: 20. Germline CDR1 reads SGDLS; CDR2 reads YYNGEE. This CDR3 spans 20 amino acids.

This sequence joins TRBV12-3 or TRBV12-4 and TRBJ2-1, with a possible D match to TRBD2 (5 bases). The CDR3 is 15 amino acids. Trimming pared 6 bases from V and 2 bases from J, leaving 14 bases between. The CDR3 reads CASRPGDSTYNEQFF. In DNA form, the CDR3 reads TGTGCCAGCAGACCCGGGGATTCGACCTACAATGAGCAGTTCTTC.

The J gene is TRBJ2-1, the V gene TRBV24-1; perhaps D is TRBD1 or TRBD2 (6 bases each). CDR1 and CDR2 (germline): KGHDR, SFDVKD. The V end lost 2 bases, the J end lost 6 bases, and 13 bases lay between the germline ends. The CDR3 sequence is 15 residues long. The chain's CDR3 is CATSDWRKGGNEQFF. Here the CDR3 DNA reads TGTGCCACCAGTGATTGGCGAAAGGGGGGCAATGAGCAGTTCTTC.

The rearrangement uses TRBV27 and TRBJ2-1; 8 positions match TRBD2. The germline gives CDR1 MNHEY, CDR2 SMNVEV (reference sequence). Trimming removed 2 bases from V and 3 bases from J; junction bases left unmatched: 3. This CDR3 spans 15 amino acids. Here the CDR3 DNA reads TGTGCCAGCAGTTTAGGCGGGGGGCGCTACAATGAGCAGTTCTTC. Protein: CASSLGGGRYNEQFF.

The chain links TRBV12-3 or TRBV12-4 to TRBJ2-7, with TRBD1 matching over 7 bases. Trimming removed 6 bases from V and 3 bases from J; junction bases left unmatched: 5. CDR3 length: 13 amino acids. The CDR3 bases are TGTGCCAGCAGACCGGGACAGAGCTACGAGCAGTACTTC. As protein: CASRPGQSYEQYF.

This clonotype was observed many times. The chain couples TRBV7-2 to TRBJ1-4; no definite D call. The germline CDR1 and CDR2 sequences are SGHTA and FQGNSA. The V end was cut by 3 bases, the J end by 4 bases, with 3 bases between. CDR3 length: 12 amino acids. CDR3 sequence reads: CASSFFNEKLFF. The CDR3 DNA reads TGTGCCAGCAGCTTCTTTAATGAAAAACTGTTTTTT.

The chain is built from TRBV3-1 and TRBJ2-2; maybe TRBD1 (6 bases). Germline V lookup: CDR1 LGHDT, CDR2 YNNKEL (reference sequence). The CDR3 runs to 16 residues. V lost 1 base and J 1 base, leaving 10 bases between the germline ends. CDR3 region: CASSQGTVVNTGELFF. In DNA form, the CDR3 reads TGTGCCAGCAGCCAAGGGACAGTCGTGAACACCGGGGAGCTGTTTTTT.

The chain carries TRBV3-1 and TRBJ1-6; unclear D gene. V was trimmed by 1 base and J by 7 bases, leaving 11 bases between them. The length of the CDR3 is 15 residues. The germline CDR1 and CDR2 sequences are LGHDT and YNNKEL (reference sequence). The CDR3 DNA sequence: TGTGCCAGCAGCCAAGCCCCGGAAAGCAATTCACCCCTCCACTTT. Translation gives CASSQAPESNSPLHF.

This clonotype was recorded a few times. The chain has TRBV7-2 and TRBJ1-6; D ambiguous. V was trimmed by 3 bases and J by 14 bases, leaving 14 bases between them. Per germline, CDR1 SGHTA and CDR2 FQGNSA. This CDR3 contains 13 residues. The CDR3 DNA sequence: TGTGCCAGCAGCTTTTCTTGGCCCGGGACCCTCCACTTT. This gives the protein CASSFSWPGTLHF.

The chain joins TRBV6-2 or TRBV6-3 to TRBJ1-2, with a tentative D call TRBD1 (6 bases). Germline V gene sequence: CDR1 MNHEY, CDR2 SVGEGT. CDR3 length: 14 amino acids. Trimming pared 5 bases from V and 5 bases from J, leaving 15 bases between. CDR3 bases: TGTGCCAGCAGTGACCCCGGGACACCTTATGGCTACACCTTC. As protein: CASSDPGTPYGYTF.

The table lists this clonotype with a count of one. The chain joins TRBV6-5 to TRBJ2-2; 12 bases are shared with TRBD1. CDR1 MNHEY and CDR2 SVGAGI come from the germline V gene. The CDR3 extends over 17 amino acids. V lost 2 bases, J lost 6 bases, and 7 bases stayed unmatched. CDR3 DNA: TGTGCCAGCAGTTACACCGGGACAGGGGGCTACGCCGGGGAGCTGTTTTTT. Translation gives CASSYTGTGGYAGELFF.

In this sample, this clonotype turned up a few times. The chain carries TRBV11-2 and TRBJ2-7; D call uncertain. CDR3 length: 14 amino acids. The germline CDR1 and CDR2 sequences are SGHAT and FQNNGV. The germline V and J ends were trimmed by 3 bases and 4 bases, with 13 bases remaining between them. CDR3 sequence: CASSLGSLSYEQYV. CDR3 nucleotides: TGTGCCAGCAGCTTGGGCAGCTTATCATACGAGCAGTACGTC.

This clonotype was seen once. V and J are TRBV20-1 and TRBJ2-5; 9 nucleotides line up with TRBD2. The CDR3 consists of 14 residues. The junction had 10 bases not matched to a gene; V was cut back by 6 bases and J by 5 bases. CDR1 and CDR2 from the germline V gene are DFQATT and SNEGSKA (reference sequence). CDR3 protein: CSASGASGAETQYF. DNA for the CDR3: TGCAGTGCCTCAGGGGCTAGCGGGGCCGAGACCCAGTACTTC.

This clonotype was observed a handful of times. The chain is built from TRBV28 and TRBJ2-3, with D hard to call. The V gene's germline CDR1 is MDHEN and CDR2 SYDVKM. Deletions cut 5 bases from V and 3 bases from J, with 6 bases between. This CDR3 spans 12 amino acids. CDR3 nucleotides: TGTGCCAGCAGTGCCCCTACAGATACGCAGTATTTT. It codes for CASSAPTDTQYF.

This clonotype appeared a few times. This chain connects TRBV4-3 to TRBJ2-7, with 8 bases lining up with TRBD2. Trimming cost V 1 base and J 5 bases; bases outside gene matches: 7. Germline V gives CDR1 LGHNA, CDR2 YSLEER. The CDR3 totals 15 residues. CDR3 protein: CASSQGSGLANEQYF. CDR3 DNA sequence: TGCGCCAGCAGCCAAGGTTCCGGACTAGCCAACGAGCAGTACTTC.

In this sample, this clonotype turned up many times. The V and J genes are TRBV20-1 and TRBJ1-6; D perhaps matches TRBD1 (6 bases). The germline V gene has CDR1 DFQATT and CDR2 SNEGSKA (reference sequence). V lost 2 bases, J lost 7 bases, and 6 bases lay in between. The CDR3 runs 12 residues. CDR3 nucleotide sequence: TGCAGTGCTAGAAGGGGGAATTCACCCCTCCACTTT. It encodes CSARRGNSPLHF.

This clonotype was detected only a few times. CDR3 nucleotide sequence: TGTGCCAGCAGTTTAGGGACAGGGGATAATTCACCCCTCCACTTT. It translates to CASSLGTGDNSPLHF. The chain is built from TRBV12-3 or TRBV12-4 and TRBJ1-6, with 9 positions matching TRBD1. Unmatched junction bases numbered 0, after V lost 1 base and J lost 5 bases. This CDR3 region has 15 residues.

This clonotype was detected many times. The chain joins TRBV5-1 to TRBJ1-2; the D is unclear. The germline CDR1 and CDR2 sequences are SGHRS and YFSETQ. This CDR3 contains 14 residues. With 0 bases removed from V and 1 base from J, the gap between germline ends came to 7 bases. The CDR3 region is CASSLDVNNYGYTF. CDR3 DNA sequence: TGCGCCAGCAGCTTGGATGTGAATAACTATGGCTACACCTTC.

This clonotype was seen ten or more times. The chain couples TRBV7-2 to TRBJ2-2; D gene uncertain. V was trimmed by 4 bases and J by 8 bases, leaving 14 bases between them. The germline V gene has CDR1 SGHTA and CDR2 FQGNSA. The CDR3 is made up of 14 amino acids. CDR3 nucleotides: TGTGCCAGCAGCTCCTTCGCCGGTCGGGGGGAGCTGTTTTTT. It is translated as CASSSFAGRGELFF. Based on the CDR3 plus reference TRBV7-2 and TRBJ2-2, the full variable domain is GAGVSQSPSNKVTEKGKDVELRCDPISGHTALYWYRQSLGQGLEFLIYFQGNSAPDKSGLPSDRFSAERTGGSVSTLTIQRTQQEDSAVYLCASSSFAGRGELFFGEGSRLTVL.

The chain couples TRBV4-3 to TRBJ2-2; the D is unclear. The CDR3 is made up of 17 amino acids. Germline CDR1 LGHNA, CDR2 YSLEER. Deletions cut 0 bases from V and 1 base from J, with 12 bases between. The CDR3 DNA reads TGCGCCAGCAGCCAAGATTGGCAGGCCGAGAACACCGGGGAGCTGTTTTTT. Its translation: CASSQDWQAENTGELFF.

This clonotype was counted a few times. This sequence joins TRBV18 and TRBJ2-5; perhaps TRBD2 as D (5 bases). Trimming stripped 3 bases from V and 2 bases from J, with 7 bases between. Germline CDR1 and CDR2: KGHSH and LQKENI. The length of the CDR3 is 13 residues. CDR3 bases: TGTGCCAGCTCACCCGAGGGACAAGAGACCCAGTACTTC. It specifies CASSPEGQETQYF.

This clonotype has more than one count but fewer than ten. V is TRBV6-5 and J is TRBJ1-2; TRBD1 agrees at 8 bases. Germline V gene lookup returns CDR1 MNHEY and CDR2 SVGAGI. This CDR3 contains 15 residues. V dropped 5 bases and J dropped 4; count of bases not matched to a gene: 9. This CDR3 is CASSPGTGGFYGYTF. The DNA of the CDR3 is TGTGCCAGCAGTCCAGGGACAGGCGGCTTCTATGGCTACACCTTC.

The chain is built from TRBV4-2 and TRBJ2-2; possibly TRBD1 for D (6 bases). The CDR3 is 14 residues long. With 3 bases removed from V and 6 bases from J, the gap between germline ends came to 11 bases. Germline V gene data show CDR1 as LGHNA and CDR2 as YNFKEQ. The CDR3 DNA reads as TGTGCCAGCAGCCAGACGAACAGGGCCGGGGAGCTGTTTTTT. It is translated as CASSQTNRAGELFF.